The sequence of this T cell receptor beta chain was determined in a study of control samples from healthy donors and cancer patients. This clone was picked up one time. In germline, CDR1 is MNHNY, CDR2 SVGAGI (reference sequence). Trimming stripped 0 bases from V and 3 bases from J, with 15 bases between. CDR3 size: 16 residues. Produced via immunoSEQ multiplex PCR; TCRdb's table is partial and in-frame only. This table holds roughly 120,000 clones, 93% found once. Sequencing input: PBMCs. The chain recombines TRBV6-6 with TRBJ2-7, with a possible D match to TRBD1 (5 bases). The receptor was isolated from a man aged 50 or older with head and neck cancer. The CDR3 region has the DNA TGTGCCAGCAGTTACTCTCAGGCACAGGCAGTCTACGAGCAGTACTTC. Translating gives CASSYSQAQAVYEQYF.